This T cell receptor beta chain was obtained from a study of human T cells and chemical hapten exposure. Study background: Investigators sensitized approximately 2 cm by approximately 2 cm of upper inner arm skin with 2% DPC. The study's findings and limits: With DPC sensitization, TCRs exceeding 1 in 1000 frequency showed no change. Expanded TCR sets contained significantly more large CDR3 similarity clusters than controls.

Described time point: patch test 3, about 24 weeks after DPC sensitization. Treatment of the sample: therapeutic diphenylcyclopropenone sensitization with weekly scalp DPC. In the library, unique molecular identifiers were attached to individual cDNA molecules. TCRdb re-derived calls from the RACE reads in MiXCR, one entry per CDR3 protein. This table has 28,000 or so distinct CDR3 sequences, 4.5% to 7.5% appearing once. Details on this clonotype: Its antigen is unidentified.

Trimming shortened V by 6 bases and J by 0 bases, and 8 bases separated the two germline ends. Germline values: CDR1 SGHTA, CDR2 FQGNSA. This CDR3 has 13 residues. This material consisted of whole blood, taken in connection with sensitization to the hapten diphenylcyclopropenone (DPC). The sequence derives from a man under 40 with alopecia areata. Some clones in this sample may be carry-over from other donors' samples. The chain is built from TRBV7-2 and TRBJ1-1; D is uncertain. CDR3 bases: TGTGCCAGCAGGGGCTCTATGAACACTGAAGCTTTCTTT. This sequence encodes CASRGSMNTEAFF.